The TCR beta chain described here comes from a study of blood T cell repertoires in COVID-19. For the study at large: Acute and convalescent COVID-19 samples came from the United States, Italy and Spain. In each case, the material was cDNA or gDNA derived from T cells, B-cell-depleted T cells, or PBMCs.

Sequenced by immunoSEQ multiplex PCR; TCRdb stores in-frame clones only, minus some. The sample yields a few hundred thousand clones, about 87% seen once. This CDR3 region has 16 residues. V lost 3 bases and J 5 bases, leaving 16 bases between the germline ends. The germline gives CDR1 MNHEY, CDR2 SMNVEV (reference sequence). The sequence was obtained from a man aged 55 to 70 with acute or convalescent COVID-19. Sequences were obtained from peripheral blood. V is TRBV27 and J is TRBJ2-2; D unresolved. The CDR3 coding sequence is TGTGCCAGCAGTTTGATTAACAGCCCCGAAACCGGGGAGCTGTTTTTT. Its translation is CASSLINSPETGELFF.